This TCR beta chain emerged from a study of T-cell memory formation after mild COVID-19. Study as a whole: TCR clustering was largely donor specific.

Via MiXCR, TCRdb re-called the 5' RACE reads, giving one row per CDR3 protein. The sample contains under 300,000 distinct CDR3 sequences, around 8% of which appear only once. The CDR3 covers 21 residues. CDR1 is SGHAT and CDR2 is FQDESV in the germline V gene (reference sequence). V lost 4 bases to trimming and J lost 4 bases; unmatched junction nucleotides: 23. This clonotype was seen many times. What it recognizes is unknown. General study results and limits: CD4+ clones that contracted lay mainly in CM and EM; CD8+ ones lay in EMRA. Clones from the second wave (peaking day 37) had unconfirmed SARS-CoV-2 specificity.

This TCR was sampled from a man aged 18 to 29 who had mild COVID-19 (a few samples of this study predate the infection). Cell type and time point are not known. The specimen was PBMCs or a T cell subset sorted from them (not recorded which). The chain joins TRBV11-1 to TRBJ2-1; 9 nucleotides line up with TRBD2. CDR3 nucleotide sequence: TGTGCCAGCAGCTCACCAAGGCCCGGGACAGATCTAGCGGGGACTTACAATGAGCAGTTCTTC. It translates to CASSSPRPGTDLAGTYNEQFF.